What follows describes a single TCR beta chain. It lacks a known antigen. Base qualities are missing; no much larger clone stands one base away. The library was prepared using the immunoSEQ multiplex PCR assay. A mixture of 60 forward primers for TCR Vbeta segments and 13 reverse primers for TCR Jbeta segments was used in the multiplex PCR. Amplification of the CDR3 region of rearranged TCR beta genes was performed with a multiplex PCR assay on genomic DNA. The amplified TCR beta libraries were sequenced on the Illumina HiSeq System as 87-base-pair reads. In the paper's pipeline: A later analysis counted about 76 million unique TCR beta chains across the 666 repertoires, and some 11 million of these chains were shared by at least two donors. To remove PCR and sequencing errors, raw reads were error-corrected and collapsed into unique sequences using a nearest-neighbor algorithm that merged closely related sequences. V, D and J gene segments were assigned by aligning CDR3 sequences to IMGT reference sequences. For a sequence to be retained, a match of at least six nucleotides to both a V gene segment and a J gene segment was required. A rearrangement was called productive if the CDR3 had no stop codons and remained in frame with V and J, and every other rearrangement was called non-productive. Following IMGT convention, CDR3 was defined as the stretch from the second conserved V-encoded cysteine to the conserved J-encoded phenylalanine. The earlier analysis of about 640 of the donors excluded any sequence lacking an unambiguous match to a single V gene segment. In an earlier analysis of 450 to 700 of the donors, V segments were called functional above 56.7% productive rearrangements and were called segregating when the between-donor standard deviation exceeded 5%. A statistical classification framework was built for diagnosing cytomegalovirus status from the catalog of TCR beta chain sequences. V and J gene assignment, in a later analysis, came from comparing TCR nucleotide sequences with IMGT/GENE-DB human TR gene sequences. The TCRdist pipeline was used in a later analysis to assign CDR3 sequences and most-parsimonious VDJ recombination scenarios. In a later analysis, every TCR beta chain was defined by the combination of its CDR3 amino acid sequence and its V-gene family, and reads without a unique V-gene family were dropped. A later analysis removed 592 highly shared, low-generation-probability nucleotide sequences to deal with suspected cross-contamination and a sequencing artifact. A later analysis calculated a clonal expansion index for each public chain from normalized within-repertoire ranks of inferred template counts. Generation probabilities in a later analysis came from a VDJ recombination model fitted to out-of-frame rearrangements, and those results were checked against IGoR. In a later analysis, TCR-TCR, TCR-HLA and TCR-CMV co-occurrence was scored with hypergeometric tests, and a repertoire-size bias correction was applied to TCR pairs. In a later analysis, false discovery rates were estimated by permuting HLA or CMV assignments 20 times. In a later analysis, co-occurring TCRs were grouped using DBSCAN, and TCRdist sequence similarity was added for clustering within HLA-allele-positive subsets. For co-occurrence clustering, repertoires with fewer than 30,000 or more than 120,000 public chains were excluded, along with 4 to 6 repertoires with anomalous nucleotide sharing. The source is immuneACCESS, and TCRdb retained only in-frame sequences with V and J called. Part of the clones is not carried over; for the studies checked, unresolved V genes explain less than half of this, and the remainder is unexplained. V and J calls and clone size are those listed in that table; D and trimming were worked out from the DNA. This sample lists approximately 300,000 clones; about four fifths were detected once. About 0.3% of the sample is taken by the ten largest.

This record belongs to a study of cytomegalovirus exposure and HLA in healthy donors (dated 2017 in TCRdb). For the wider study: According to an earlier analysis of several hundred of the donors, 150 million to 200 million T cells yielded 95 million to 140 million unique TCR beta sequences and approximately 280 Gb of sequence data. High-throughput TCR immunosequencing, statistical association of individual TCRs with disease status, and machine learning were combined to predict cytomegalovirus infection status. In the later analysis, no new phenotypic data were used to find candidate immune exposures; instead, reliance was placed on TCR beta sequences and their occurrence across donors. Donor age, sex, ethnicity and CMV serostatus were compiled together with the repertoire data. Genome-wide SNP genotypes for about three fifths of the roughly 700 donors were used in a later genetic analysis, which treated that subset as a discovery cohort. About five DR-DQ haplotypes were treated as single units for association and clustering because of strong linkage in the cohort. An earlier analysis of about 620 of the donors applied high-throughput TCR beta sequencing to assess whether each TCR beta V gene segment acted as functional or pseudogenic. The number of donors typed differed by locus, with 629-630 for A, B, C, DRB1 and DQB1, roughly 550 for DQA1, approximately 580 for DPA1, and around 450 for DPB1. An early release covering approximately 600 HLA-typed donors comprised about 290 gigabases of sequencing data and tens of millions of unique TCR sequences. The study aimed to test whether cataloging public T cell receptors could reveal signatures of past pathogen exposure. The genetic ancestry cluster associated with self-reported Caucasian donors included around four fifths of the approximately 400 genotyped donors. The T cell repertoires of several hundred subjects were profiled by immunosequencing and related to cytomegalovirus serostatus. HLA typing included class I and class II loci at four-digit resolution. Every discovery cohort repertoire had been produced on one sequencing platform. In addition to the first cohort of roughly 670 subjects, a separate validation cohort of approximately 130 different subjects was used. Among under 450 genotyped donors of the cohort, an average of approximately 250,000 unique TCR beta nucleotide sequences were sequenced per donor, about a sixth of them non-productive. In a later analysis, previously published TCR beta repertoires from 550 to 750 donors were re-analyzed and high-resolution HLA genotyping was added so that TCR occurrence patterns could be studied. Study-level results and caveats: According to the authors, the approach could potentially be generalized to other disease states and immunological phenotypes. In vitro tests confirmed that a few of the cytomegalovirus-associated TCR beta chains recognize cytomegalovirus antigens. In a later analysis, HLA-associated TCR beta chains were found to be more clonally expanded and to have lower generation probabilities than equally common non-associated chains. A cluster of highly shared sequence variants was judged likely to be a technical artifact of the sequencing pipeline. Immune exposure information for the cohort was limited to CMV serostatus. Because the 87-base-pair reads could not distinguish some IMGT-functional V segments, including TRBV6-2 and TRBV6-3, those segments were excluded. An association between a missense DCLRE1C variant and V-gene and J-gene trimming of TCR beta chains was found in a later genetic analysis and replicated in an independent cohort. The study listed 164 TCR beta chains as associated with cytomegalovirus. This cohort had only TCR beta chains sequenced, and the lack of alpha or paired-chain data limited which features could be detected. Because counts were too low, approximately 15 rarely observed V segments, including chromosome 9 orphons, were excluded from the earlier analysis of some 540 of the donors. Across donors, most TCR sequences were observed very rarely, whereas some public TCRs were present in many individuals. In a later genetic analysis, fewer N-insertions in productive TCRs were reported among donors in an Asian-associated ancestry cluster than the roughly 700-donor mean. A later analysis associated about 17,000 TCR beta sequences with specific HLA alleles at a false discovery rate of 0.05. The classifier was reported to diagnose cytomegalovirus status with high specificity and sensitivity in both the original cohort and the validation cohort. In a later analysis, the rate of TCR association differed among HLA loci, with DRB1 alleles having the most associated TCRs and HLA-C alleles having the fewest. Broadly in line with IMGT annotations, most TCR beta V segments showed up in productive rearrangements about 90% or about 30% of the time in an earlier analysis of approximately 640 of the donors. A further reported finding was that TCR beta sequences accurately predicted the HLA-A and HLA-B alleles for most subjects in the first cohort. Because HLA typing was unavailable for some donors at each locus, only the typed subset was used in association tests. Strong co-occurrence of HLA alleles, especially DR and DQ, made assigning TCR associations to individual alleles difficult. A later analysis found that most CMV-associated TCR beta chains appeared HLA-restricted, with HLA associations seemingly driven largely by CMV exposure. Linkage disequilibrium might explain the correlated functional status among segregating V segments, but an unknown experimental factor could not be ruled out. In a later analysis, several top co-occurrence clusters were reported to appear linked to parvovirus B19, influenza, CMV and Epstein-Barr virus. The presence/absence analyses assumed that sequencing depth was roughly uniform across donors, and that assumption may not be true.

From cysteine to phenylalanine, the CDR3 is 15 amino acids long. Only the CDR3 DNA stays, 45 bases, in frame from base 1. CDR1 SGHRS and CDR2 YFSETQ were looked up in the germline V gene. The germline V end is reduced by 4 bases and the J end by 2 bases; junction bases left unmatched: 6. The cohort consisted of 600 to 750 healthy bone marrow donors. At the time of sampling, all cohort members were nominally healthy, though unrecorded immune exposures were likely present. The donor was CMV seronegative and was included in the group of hundreds of seronegative cohort members. A peripheral blood sample was collected from each donor, and TCR beta sequencing was performed on peripheral blood mononuclear cells. Genomic DNA was extracted from the blood cell samples with the Qiagen DNeasy Blood Extraction Kit.

The origin of this receptor is a girl aged 2 to 10 in good health and CMV-seronegative. Sequenced sample: PBMCs. The chain is assembled from TRBV5-1 and TRBJ2-7, and TRBD1 matches 10 of the central bases. The CDR3 protein sequence reads: CASSEPGQGTYEQYF. The sequenced DNA is TGCGCCAGCAGCGAACCGGGACAGGGGACCTACGAGCAGTACTTC.